The following is a T cell receptor (beta chain) sequence with its context. There is no known antigen for this receptor. Within one base of it there is no much larger clone, and no base qualities were kept. This sample was taken from a study of cytomegalovirus exposure and HLA in healthy donors (dated by TCRdb to 2017 to 2019). Turning to the overall study: An earlier analysis of approximately 590 of the donors reported roughly 270 Gb of sequence data and 100 million to 140 million unique TCR beta sequences from 150 million to 200 million T cells. An early release that covered about 600 HLA-typed donors contained 300 to 350 gigabases of sequencing data and 80 million or so unique TCR sequences. Among the approximately 420 genotyped donors, around 81% belonged to the genetic ancestry cluster associated with self-reported Caucasian donors. The study aimed to test whether signatures of past pathogen exposure could be identified by cataloging public T cell receptors. The T cell repertoires of several hundred subjects were profiled by immunosequencing and related to cytomegalovirus serostatus. Besides the first cohort of 500 to 700 subjects, a separate validation cohort made up of roughly 120 different subjects was used. The study combined high-throughput TCR immunosequencing, statistical association of individual TCRs with disease status, and machine learning to predict cytomegalovirus infection status. In a later analysis, previously published TCR beta repertoires from roughly 710 donors were re-analyzed and high-resolution HLA genotyping was added so that TCR occurrence patterns could be studied. In the later analysis, no new phenotypic data were used to find candidate immune exposures; instead, reliance was placed on TCR beta sequences and their occurrence across donors. An earlier analysis of approximately 580 of the donors used high-throughput TCR beta sequencing to judge whether each TCR beta V gene segment behaved as functional or pseudogenic. Alongside the repertoire data, information on donor age, sex, ethnicity and CMV serostatus was compiled. A later genetic analysis took genome-wide SNP genotypes for about 55% of the 666 donors and used that subset as a discovery cohort. All discovery cohort repertoires had been generated on a single sequencing platform. Both class I and class II loci were covered by HLA typing, at four-digit resolution. Typing coverage differed by locus: A, B, C, DRB1 and DQB1 were typed in about 629-640 donors, DQA1 in about 560, DPA1 in some 570, and DPB1 in just under 490. Several DR-DQ haplotypes were treated as single units for association and clustering because of strong linkage in the cohort. Among about 400 genotyped donors of the cohort, an average of approximately 200,000 unique TCR beta nucleotide sequences was sequenced per donor, of which about 19% were non-productive.

In total, about 650 healthy bone marrow donors made up the cohort. Cohort members were all nominally healthy when sampled, although unrecorded immune exposures were likely present. The donor tested CMV seropositive, placing the donor among the roughly 270 seropositive members of the cohort. Each donor provided a peripheral blood sample, and peripheral blood mononuclear cells were used for TCR beta sequencing. The Qiagen DNeasy Blood Extraction Kit was used to extract genomic DNA from the blood cell samples. According to the germline V gene (reference sequence), CDR1 reads SGHNT and CDR2 reads YYREEE. Between the V and J ends, shortened by 4 bases and 3 bases respectively, the junction contains 7 bases. Counted from cysteine to phenylalanine, this CDR3 has 12 amino acids. Only the CDR3 DNA stays, 36 bases, in frame from base 1. Libraries were constructed by the immunoSEQ multiplex PCR assay. For the multiplex PCR, a mixture combining 60 forward primers for TCR Vbeta segments and 13 reverse primers for TCR Jbeta segments was used. The CDR3 region of rearranged TCR beta genes was amplified from genomic DNA by a multiplex PCR assay. The amplified TCR beta libraries were sequenced on the Illumina HiSeq System as 87-base-pair reads. In the paper's pipeline: A later analysis counted about 80 million unique TCR beta chains across the 650 to 800 repertoires, and 9.5 million to 11 million of these chains were shared by at least two donors. Raw reads were error-corrected and collapsed into unique sequences with a nearest-neighbor algorithm that merged closely related sequences to remove PCR and sequencing errors. To assign V, D and J gene segments, CDR3 sequences were aligned to IMGT reference sequences. For a sequence to be retained, a match of at least six nucleotides to both a V gene segment and a J gene segment was required. Rearrangements were classified as productive when the CDR3 lacked stop codons and remained in frame with V and J, and all other rearrangements were classified as non-productive. Following IMGT convention, CDR3 was defined as the stretch from the second conserved V-encoded cysteine to the conserved J-encoded phenylalanine. The earlier analysis of about 560 of the donors excluded any sequence lacking an unambiguous match to a single V gene segment. An earlier analysis of over 450 of the donors classified V segments as functional when productive rearrangements were above 56.7% and as segregating when the standard deviation between donors was above 5%. A statistical classification framework was built for diagnosing cytomegalovirus status from the catalog of TCR beta chain sequences. In a later analysis, V and J genes were assigned by comparing TCR nucleotide sequences against IMGT/GENE-DB human TR gene sequences. In a later analysis, CDR3 sequences and most-parsimonious VDJ recombination scenarios were assigned using the TCRdist pipeline. In a later analysis, each TCR beta chain was defined by its CDR3 amino acid sequence together with its V-gene family, and reads without a unique V-gene family were excluded. A later analysis removed several hundred highly shared, low-generation-probability nucleotide sequences to deal with suspected cross-contamination and a sequencing artifact. In a later analysis, a clonal expansion index for each public chain was calculated from normalized within-repertoire ranks of inferred template counts. A later analysis computed generation probabilities with a VDJ recombination model fitted to out-of-frame rearrangements, and checked the results against IGoR. A later analysis scored TCR-TCR, TCR-HLA and TCR-CMV co-occurrence with hypergeometric tests, applying a repertoire-size bias correction to TCR pairs. In a later analysis, false discovery rates were estimated by permuting HLA or CMV assignments 20 times. In a later analysis, co-occurring TCRs were grouped using DBSCAN, with TCRdist sequence similarity added in when clustering inside HLA-allele-positive subsets. For co-occurrence clustering, repertoires with fewer than 30,000 or more than 120,000 public chains were excluded, along with about five repertoires with anomalous nucleotide sharing. TCRdb obtained this table from immuneACCESS and retained in-frame rearrangements with V and J assigned. These tables miss some clones; where compared with another copy, unresolved V genes account for less than half of the shortfall, and the remainder is unexplained. Clone size and the V and J calls come from that table; the DNA yielded D and trimming. The sample profile shows about 120,000 clones; 8% to 11% of them were found once. The ten largest clonotypes hold approximately 4.5% of the sample.

What the work shows at the level of the full study, not this receptor alone: Most TCR sequences were seen in very few donors, while some public TCRs were found in many individuals. Compared with the approximately 670-donor mean, donors in an Asian-associated ancestry cluster had fewer N-insertions in productive TCRs, according to a later genetic analysis. In a later genetic analysis, a missense DCLRE1C variant was associated with V-gene and J-gene trimming of TCR beta chains, and the association was replicated in an independent cohort. Because HLA typing was missing for some donors at each locus, association tests included only the typed subset. A later analysis reported that several top co-occurrence clusters appeared linked to parvovirus B19, influenza, CMV and Epstein-Barr virus. A further reported finding was that TCR beta sequences accurately predicted the HLA-A and HLA-B alleles for most subjects in the first cohort. Linkage disequilibrium might explain the correlated functional status among segregating V segments, but an unknown experimental factor could not be ruled out. The 87-base-pair reads could not distinguish some IMGT-functional V segments, including TRBV6-2 and TRBV6-3, so those segments were excluded. At a false discovery rate of 0.05, a later analysis linked about 16,000 TCR beta sequences to specific HLA alleles. In a later analysis, HLA-associated TCR beta chains were found to be more clonally expanded and to have lower generation probabilities than equally common non-associated chains. A group of highly shared sequence variants was considered likely to be a technical artifact of the sequencing pipeline. Strong co-occurrence of HLA alleles, especially DR and DQ, made assigning TCR associations to individual alleles difficult. The earlier analysis of some 540 of the donors excluded 15 to 20 rarely observed V segments, including chromosome 9 orphons, because counts were too low. The study listed 150 to 200 TCR beta chains as associated with cytomegalovirus. The classifier was reported to diagnose cytomegalovirus status with high specificity and sensitivity in both the original and validation cohorts. Broadly in line with IMGT annotations, most TCR beta V segments showed up in productive rearrangements about 87% or about 30% of the time in an earlier analysis of several hundred of the donors. The cohort was sequenced for TCR beta chains only, and without alpha or paired-chain data the features that could be detected were limited. In vitro tests confirmed that three of the cytomegalovirus-associated TCR beta chains recognize cytomegalovirus antigens. A later analysis found that TCR association rates varied across HLA loci, with DRB1 alleles showing the most associated TCRs and HLA-C alleles the fewest. According to the authors, the approach could potentially be generalized to other disease states and immunological phenotypes. In a later analysis, most CMV-associated TCR beta chains were found to appear HLA-restricted, with HLA associations seemingly driven largely by CMV exposure. Sequencing depth was assumed to be roughly uniform across donors in the presence/absence analyses, though that assumption may not hold. Immune exposure information for the cohort was limited to CMV serostatus.

The V and J segments used are TRBV5-4 and TRBJ1-2; TRBD1 might be the D gene, on 5 matching bases. This clonotype originated in a woman younger than 35 in good health and CMV-seropositive. Sequenced: PBMCs. CDR3 sequence: CASSPGDYGYTF. The DNA sequence follows: TGTGCCAGCAGCCCGGGGGACTATGGCTACACCTTC.